This T cell receptor beta chain was found in a study of early stage breast cancer tumors. General study points: Tumors had 2 to 3-fold higher T cell density than normal breast. Blood repertoires resembled normal breast more than tumor. Commonly generated sequences made up most enriched TCRB sequences shared between patients.

The CDR3 sequence is 16 residues long. After removal of 6 bases from V and 3 bases from J, the junction contained 11 bases not matched to a gene. CDR1 is MDHEN and CDR2 is SYDVKM in the germline V gene. Comments on this clone: Its antigen is as yet unknown.

Sequencing used immunoSEQ multiplex PCR; TCRdb keeps in-frame clones, though not all of them. The profile covers about 72,000 clones, with roughly three quarters appearing a single time and approximately 3.7% taken by the ten largest. The specimen sequenced was blood. This receptor was identified in a person in their sixties or seventies with breast cancer. The genes are TRBV28 and TRBJ2-7; 10 positions match TRBD2. The CDR3 coding sequence is TGTGCCAGCAGACTAAGAGCGGGGGGGCCTTTCTACGAGCAGTACTTC. Protein: CASRLRAGGPFYEQYF.